The sequence of this TCR beta chain was determined in a study of cytomegalovirus exposure and HLA in healthy donors. Study-wide results and limits: Cytomegalovirus-associated TCR beta chains were listed, numbering around 150. Analyzed later, most CMV-associated TCR beta chains appeared HLA-restricted. Per a later analysis, 15,000 to 20,000 TCR beta sequences showed association with HLA alleles at 0.05 false discovery rate. Later analysis suggested links between common viral pathogens and several top significant clusters.

With 60 Vbeta and 13 Jbeta primers, the PCR was carried out. Repertoires were generated with immunoSEQ multiplex PCR, while TCRdb's copy carries only in-frame clones and drops some. The data contain around 130,000 clones, roughly 78% of them singletons. This CDR3 comprises 14 residues. V lost 5 bases, J lost 2 bases, and 3 bases stayed unmatched. Germline assignment: CDR1 LNHDA and CDR2 SQIVND (reference sequence). For this clone: Its specificity is unknown.

The TCR was taken from a male donor in good health and CMV-seronegative. The sequenced sample consisted of PBMCs. The V and J genes are TRBV19 and TRBJ2-3; 8 bases line up with TRBD1. DNA for the CDR3: TGTGCCAGTAGTTCGGACAGGGCCACAGATACGCAGTATTTT. It encodes CASSSDRATDTQYF.